Shown below are 18 T cell receptor beta chains from a single sample sequenced in a study of shared clonotypes between healthy human individuals. Clones were sequenced by immunoSEQ multiplex PCR, and TCRdb holds only the in-frame ones, with some missing. The sample yields 2 million to 2.5 million clones, almost 96% seen once. The sample consisted of naive CD4+ T cells sorted from blood. The sample's subset: CD45RA+ positively selected. Source of these receptors: a man between 18 and 29 years old in good health.

The chain combines TRBV10-3 with TRBJ2-7; 12 bases agree with TRBD1. The CDR3 totals 15 residues. The V segment lost 7 bases and the J segment 4 bases; nucleotides outside the gene matches: 8. Per the germline V gene, CDR1 is ENHRY and CDR2 is SYGVKD. The chain's CDR3 is CAIKLGQGAIYEQYF. CDR3 in DNA: TGTGCCATCAAATTGGGACAGGGGGCGATTTACGAGCAGTACTTC.

As concerns this clone: Other DNA sequences within the sample encode an identical CDR3. The chain has TRBV7-9 and TRBJ1-2, with TRBD1 matching 7 bases. The germline gives CDR1 SEHNR, CDR2 FQNEAQ (reference sequence). This CDR3 has 12 residues. Trimming took 4 bases from V and 5 from J; bases not matched to a gene: 1. The CDR3 DNA follows: TGTGCCAGCAGCTCGGGACAGTATGGCTACACCTTC. The encoded protein is CASSSGQYGYTF.

This rearrangement joins TRBV5-1 to TRBJ1-4; D uncertain. Germline V CDR1 and CDR2: SGHRS, YFSETQ. Trimming pared 3 bases from V and 8 bases from J, leaving 14 bases between. This CDR3 is built from 14 residues. In DNA form, the CDR3 reads TGCGCCAGCAGCTCCTCGCTCTCGGGGGAAAAACTGTTTTTT. Its translation is CASSSSLSGEKLFF.

About this clone itself: This same CDR3 is encoded by further DNA sequences in the sample. The V call is TRBV6-5, the J call TRBJ2-7; 8 nucleotides line up with TRBD1. This CDR3 has 15 amino acids. Trimming cost V 0 bases and J 4 bases; bases outside gene matches: 5. Germline V gene lookup returns CDR1 MNHEY and CDR2 SVGAGI. For the CDR3, the DNA is TGTGCCAGCAGTTACTCCGGTACAGGGGGGTACGAGCAGTACTTC. Translating gives CASSYSGTGGYEQYF.

About this clone: This specimen includes other DNA sequences encoding the same CDR3. In nucleotides, the CDR3 is TGCGCCAGCAGCTTGGGACGGGGAAATGAAAAACTGTTTTTT. Encoded protein: CASSLGRGNEKLFF. The V and J genes are TRBV5-1 and TRBJ1-4; D uncertain. This CDR3 contains 14 residues. Trimming left V 0 bases short and J 5 bases short, with 8 bases between. Germline V gene sequence: CDR1 SGHRS, CDR2 YFSETQ.

Points on this clone: In the same sample, other DNA sequences code for this CDR3. CDR3 in amino acids: CASSSPGQNTEAFF. Written as DNA, the CDR3 is TGTGCCAGCAGTTCTCCAGGGCAGAACACTGAAGCTTTCTTT. The chain is built from TRBV28 and TRBJ1-1; perhaps TRBD1 as D (5 bases). V shed 4 bases and J shed 1 base, with 10 bases lying between them. Germline V gene data show CDR1 as MDHEN and CDR2 as SYDVKM. The CDR3 runs 14 residues.

This clone was counted a single time. The chain carries TRBV29-1 and TRBJ2-1; 9 nucleotides match TRBD2. J was trimmed by 7 bases and V by 1 base; bases with no gene match: 5. CDR3 length: 14 amino acids. The germline CDR1 and CDR2 sequences are SQVTM and ANQGSEA. DNA for the CDR3: TGCAGCGTTGAAGGCGGGAGGGCCGGGAATGAGCAGTTCTTC. Encoded protein: CSVEGGRAGNEQFF.

The chain's CDR3 is CASSVRDMNTEAFF. DNA for the CDR3: TGTGCCAGCAGCGTAAGGGATATGAACACTGAAGCTTTCTTT. V gene TRBV9 combines with J gene TRBJ1-1; D call uncertain. V was shortened by 1 base and J by 0 bases, with 7 bases between the two germline ends. The CDR3 totals 14 residues. Germline V lookup: CDR1 SGDLS, CDR2 YYNGEE. The entire variable domain, with the rest obtained from reference TRBV9 and TRBJ1-1, is as follows: DSGVTQTPKHLITATGQRVTLRCSPRSGDLSVYWYQQSLDQGLQFLIQYYNGEERAKGNILERFSAQQFPDLHSELNLSSLELGDSALYFCASSVRDMNTEAFFGQGTRLTVV.

V and J are TRBV7-2 and TRBJ2-7; perhaps TRBD1 as D (5 bases). V was clipped by 5 bases and J by 2 bases, with 13 bases between them. This CDR3 contains 14 residues. Germline V CDR1 and CDR2: SGHTA, FQGNSA. In nucleotides, the CDR3 is TGTGCCAGCAGCCTTTCGATAGGGGCCTACGAGCAGTACTTC. Its translation: CASSLSIGAYEQYF.

The rearrangement joins TRBV6-1 to TRBJ2-2; D gene unclear. V lost 7 bases and J 0 bases, leaving 9 bases between the germline ends. Germline V gene sequence: CDR1 MNHNS, CDR2 SASEGT. The CDR3 totals 14 residues. The DNA of the CDR3 is TGTGCCAGCACGGGTTATGCGAACACCGGGGAGCTGTTTTTT. The encoded protein is CASTGYANTGELFF.

The V gene is TRBV6-5, the J gene TRBJ1-1; 7 bases are a match to TRBD1. Germline trimming cut 5 bases from V and 4 bases from J; bases unmatched to any gene: 7. CDR3 length: 14 amino acids. Germline lookup yields CDR1 MNHEY and CDR2 SVGAGI. As DNA, the CDR3 is TGTGCCAGCAGTCAGGGACAGCTCGGCACTGAAGCTTTCTTT. This translates into CASSQGQLGTEAFF.

This chain links TRBV11-2 with TRBJ2-3, with 8 nucleotides matching TRBD2. The CDR3 is 16 residues long. The trim removed 6 bases at V and 3 bases at J, leaving 11 bases unmatched. The V gene's germline CDR1 is SGHAT and CDR2 FQNNGV. The CDR3 protein is CASRSGSGSRTDTQYF. DNA of the CDR3: TGTGCCAGCAGGTCGGGGAGCGGGAGTAGGACAGATACGCAGTATTTT.

This sequence joins TRBV18 and TRBJ2-6; weak D call: TRBD1 (5 bases). Per the germline V gene, CDR1 is KGHSH and CDR2 is LQKENI. Trimming left V 4 bases short and J 2 bases short, with 9 bases between. The CDR3 length is 15 residues. The CDR3 is CASSLAGTGANVLTF. The CDR3 coding sequence is TGTGCCAGCTCACTAGCAGGGACTGGGGCCAACGTCCTGACTTTC.

This chain uses TRBV10-3 with TRBJ1-1; D is uncertain. The germline CDR1 and CDR2 sequences are ENHRY and SYGVKD. This CDR3 is 12 amino acids long. Trimming removed 3 bases at V and 1 base at J, with 3 bases between. For the CDR3, the DNA is TGTGCCATCAGTGACGGGAACACTGAAGCTTTCTTT. Translation: CAISDGNTEAFF.

A remark on this clone: Other DNA sequences in the sample encode the same CDR3. The CDR3 sequence is CSAQTDTQYF. The DNA for the CDR3 is TGCAGTGCCCAGACAGATACGCAGTATTTT. This chain links TRBV20-1 with TRBJ2-3; no clear D gene. CDR1 is DFQATT, CDR2 SNEGSKA, per germline (reference sequence). There are 10 residues in the CDR3. The ends were cut back, 6 bases at V and 3 bases at J, with 4 bases in the middle.

J is TRBJ2-2 and V is TRBV5-1, with D hard to call. Germline values: CDR1 SGHRS, CDR2 YFSETQ. This CDR3 is built from 12 residues. V lost 8 bases and J lost 3, with 8 bases in between. This CDR3 is CASTLDTGELFF. CDR3 nucleotides: TGCGCCAGTACCTTAGACACCGGGGAGCTGTTTTTT.

This chain connects TRBV11-3 to TRBJ2-1; a possible D gene is TRBD2 (5 bases). CDR3 size: 15 residues. Trimming stripped 3 bases from V and 3 bases from J, with 12 bases between. Per germline, CDR1 SGHNT and CDR2 YENEEA. The CDR3 DNA reads as TGTGCCAGCAGCTTTCAGCGGACGGGCTACAATGAGCAGTTCTTC. Protein product: CASSFQRTGYNEQFF.

J is TRBJ2-3 and V is TRBV6-5, with TRBD2 as a possible D gene (6 bases). The CDR3 loop spans 15 amino acids. Germline-derived CDR1 and CDR2 are MNHEY and SVGAGI. Between the trimmed V and J ends, which lost 5 bases and 3 bases, there was a span of 15 bases. The DNA of the CDR3 is TGTGCCAGCAGTGGACGCGGGACGTCAACAGATACGCAGTATTTT. Translation gives CASSGRGTSTDTQYF.